This T cell receptor (beta chain) is drawn from a study of blood T cell repertoires in COVID-19 (TCRdb year 2020). The study in broad terms: Samples from collaborators originated in the United States, Italy and Spain and spanned both the acute and convalescent phases of COVID-19. The prospective study material was composed of cDNA or gDNA derived from T cells, B-cell-depleted T cells, or PBMCs. Subjects who had been exposed to COVID-19, were actively infected with it, or had recovered from it provided the deeply sampled blood TCRbeta repertoires that made up the dataset. A freely available public database, intended as a resource for researchers studying the immune response to SARS-CoV-2, is where the repertoires were released. Samples were obtained from the ongoing ImmuneRACE study (first 160 participants) and from 1,254 subjects provided by 6 global collaborators. The sample metadata nearly always contained a de-identified subject ID, COVID-19 status, age in years and sex. Where HLA class I and class II types were available, the types were taken from metadata supplied by the sample provider, not from assay-based typing.

The immunoSEQ Assay, a bias-controlled multiplex PCR, was used to amplify TCRbeta CDR3 regions from genomic DNA. The study's own analysis went as follows. The number of nucleated cells in each sample was estimated from the amplification of reference gene primers within the assay. To quantify the absolute abundance of each unique TCRbeta CDR3 rearrangement, sequence reads were collapsed and filtered. For each sample, productive Simpson clonality was calculated as the square root of Simpson's diversity index across productive rearrangements. The clones in this table, taken by TCRdb from immuneACCESS, are in-frame only. Not every clone is retained; where verified, under half of the shortfall comes from an unresolved V gene, and the cause of the rest is unknown. The DNA gave D and trimming, while V, J and clone size come from that table. The sample yields around 300,000 clones; approximately 88% were counted once. Around 5% of the sample rests with the top ten.

Results the study describes overall, beyond this receptor: Clinical and demographic metadata were provided uncurated, with the amount varying by source and participant.

There are 17 amino acids in the CDR3, from cysteine to phenylalanine inclusive. The kept DNA is CDR3 alone, 51 bases in frame from the first base. CDR1 is given as SGHRS and CDR2 as YFSETQ, both from the germline V gene. Trimmed from V: 0 bases; trimmed from J: 4 bases; junction bases lacking a gene match: 4. A remark on this clone: Its specific antigen is unknown. Base qualities are not recorded, but no much larger clone differs from it by a single base.

Enrolling through a virtual design, the prospective study's participants ranged in age from roughly 18 to 100 years and lived across approximately 25 United States geographic areas. In the prospective study, participants were assigned to cohorts based on the clinical history participants reported in a screening survey and a study questionnaire. For ImmuneRACE Cohort 3, a participant was defined as recovered based on two consecutive negative NP/OP PCR tests, clearance by a healthcare professional, or resolution of symptoms. Mobile phlebotomists in the prospective study collected whole blood, serum and a nasopharyngeal or oropharyngeal swab from every participant. Prospective study participants could optionally give additional blood draws and questionnaires over a roughly 2-month period. Blood samples from the prospective study were shipped frozen or at room temperature prior to DNA extraction.

The material sequenced was PBMCs or T cells enriched from blood (not recorded which). This TCR came from a man in his thirties or forties who had recovered from COVID-19. This chain joins TRBV5-1 to TRBJ2-1, with 13 central nucleotides matching TRBD2. The sequence in DNA is TGCGCCAGCAGCTTGGGGGGACTAGCGGGGTTTTACAATGAGCAGTTCTTC. This is translated as CASSLGGLAGFYNEQFF. The entire variable domain, with the stretches around the CDR3 drawn from the reference TRBV5-1 and TRBJ2-1 proteins, is KAGVTQTPRYLIKTRGQQVTLSCSPISGHRSVSWYQQTPGQGLQFLFEYFSETQRNKGNFPGRFSGRQFSNSRSEMNVSTLELGDSALYLCASSLGGLAGFYNEQFFGPGTRLTVL.